This T cell receptor beta chain was observed in a study of beta chain features in type 1 diabetes. Study-wide results and caveats: Shortening of TCRB CDR3s, moderate but significant, appeared in all four CD4+ subsets of Type 1 diabetes patients. The question of HLA type influencing TCRB rearrangement was one that remained unresolved here. A PCR bias possibly favoring shorter templates would apply equally to patients and controls.

In the case of this clone: Its antigen is not identified.

Expressed TCRB transcripts were sequenced, since all the RNA that had been isolated was reverse transcribed. The read count averaged roughly 4 million across naive, central memory and regulatory T cell samples. Libraries were prepared by immunoSEQ multiplex PCR; TCRdb keeps only in-frame clonotypes and omits some of them. The table includes a few hundred thousand clones, roughly 14% detected once. CD45RO/CCR7/CD25/CD127/CD95/CD27 separated CD4+ naive, central memory, regulatory and stem cell-like memory cells by sorting. Sequenced material: naive CD4+ T cells from blood. This TCR came from a woman aged 18-29 years with type 1 diabetes.

The CDR3 DNA reads as TGTGCCATCAGTGGGGAGGGTTACGAGCAGTACTTC. Translated: CAISGEGYEQYF. This rearrangement joins TRBV10-3 to TRBJ2-7; TRBD2 matches 7 bases. Germline trimming cut 4 bases from V and 4 bases from J; bases unmatched to any gene: 1. CDR3 length: 12 residues. CDR1 is ENHRY, CDR2 SYGVKD, per germline.